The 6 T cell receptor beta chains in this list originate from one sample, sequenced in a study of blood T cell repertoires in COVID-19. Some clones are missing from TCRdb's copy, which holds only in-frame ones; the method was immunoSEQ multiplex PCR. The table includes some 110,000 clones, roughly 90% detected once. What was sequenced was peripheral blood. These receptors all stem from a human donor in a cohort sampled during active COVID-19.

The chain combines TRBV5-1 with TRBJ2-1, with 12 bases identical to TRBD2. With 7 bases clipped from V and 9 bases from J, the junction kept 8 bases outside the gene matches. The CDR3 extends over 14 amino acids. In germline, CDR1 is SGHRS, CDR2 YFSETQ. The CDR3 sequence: CASLSGLAGGEQFF. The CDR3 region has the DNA TGCGCCAGCCTATCGGGACTAGCGGGTGGTGAGCAGTTCTTC.

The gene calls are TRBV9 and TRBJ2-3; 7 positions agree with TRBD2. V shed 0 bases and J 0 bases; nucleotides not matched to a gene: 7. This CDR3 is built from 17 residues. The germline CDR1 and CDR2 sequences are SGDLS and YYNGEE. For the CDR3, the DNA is TGTGCCAGCAGCGTAGCCCGGTTTAGCGGGAGCACAGATACGCAGTATTTT. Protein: CASSVARFSGSTDTQYF.

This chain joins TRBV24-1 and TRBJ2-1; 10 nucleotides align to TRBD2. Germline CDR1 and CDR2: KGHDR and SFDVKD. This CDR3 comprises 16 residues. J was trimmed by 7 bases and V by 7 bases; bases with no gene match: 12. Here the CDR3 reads CATSAESASGSNEQFF. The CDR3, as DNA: TGTGCCACCAGCGCCGAGTCGGCTAGCGGGAGTAATGAGCAGTTCTTC.

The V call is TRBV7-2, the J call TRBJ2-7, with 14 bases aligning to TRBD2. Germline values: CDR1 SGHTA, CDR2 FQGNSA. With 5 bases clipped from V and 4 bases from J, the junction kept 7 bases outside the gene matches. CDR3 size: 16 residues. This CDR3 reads CASSGRLAGGGYEQYF. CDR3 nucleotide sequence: TGTGCCAGCAGCGGTCGACTAGCGGGAGGGGGATACGAGCAGTACTTC.

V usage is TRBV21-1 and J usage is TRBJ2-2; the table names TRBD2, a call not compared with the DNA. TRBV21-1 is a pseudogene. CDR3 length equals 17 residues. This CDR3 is CASSYEGGVPLTGELFF. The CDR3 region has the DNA TGTGCCAGCAGCTACGAGGGCGGAGTCCCTCTCACCGGGGAGCTGTTTTTT.

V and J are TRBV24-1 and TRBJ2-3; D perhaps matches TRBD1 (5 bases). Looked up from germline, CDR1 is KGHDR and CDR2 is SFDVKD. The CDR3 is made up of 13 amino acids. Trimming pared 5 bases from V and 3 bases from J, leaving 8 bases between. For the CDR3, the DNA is TGTGCCACCAGTGGGGGCTATACAGATACGCAGTATTTT. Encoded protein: CATSGGYTDTQYF.